A single sample is the source of the 25 T cell receptor beta chains below, sequenced in a study of T cell responses to AZD1222 COVID-19 vaccine. TCRdb's table, derived via immunoSEQ multiplex PCR, lists solely in-frame clones and lacks some. Of tens of thousands of clones listed, roughly 80% were seen once; the top ten hold approximately 2.8%. The sample in question was peripheral blood, obtained on day 0 of AZD1222 vaccination. The receptors come from an adult in good health.

CDR3 region: CASSLRAGDTEAFF. CDR3 bases: TGCGCCAGCAGCTTGCGGGCAGGGGACACTGAAGCTTTCTTT. This chain uses TRBV5-1 with TRBJ1-1, with TRBD1 as a possible D gene (6 bases). The CDR3 runs to 14 residues. CDR1 is SGHRS, CDR2 YFSETQ, per germline. The ends were cut back, 1 base at V and 3 bases at J, with 10 bases in the middle. Filled out from reference TRBV5-1 and TRBJ1-1, the complete variable domain reads KAGVTQTPRYLIKTRGQQVTLSCSPISGHRSVSWYQQTPGQGLQFLFEYFSETQRNKGNFPGRFSGRQFSNSRSEMNVSTLELGDSALYLCASSLRAGDTEAFFGQGTRLTVV.

This chain links TRBV11-1 with TRBJ1-4, with a possible D match to TRBD1 (6 bases). There are 14 residues in the CDR3. Trimming pared 4 bases from V and 4 bases from J, leaving 10 bases between. Per the germline V gene, CDR1 is SGHAT and CDR2 is FQDESV (reference sequence). CDR3 in DNA: TGTGCCAGCAGCTCAGGGGTGCTTAATGAAAAACTGTTTTTT. Its protein is CASSSGVLNEKLFF.

Only a few counts were recorded for this clone. This chain links TRBV30 with TRBJ1-3; no clear D. Germline CDR1 GTSNPN, CDR2 SVGIG (reference sequence). Trimming took 1 base from V and 0 from J, leaving 7 bases between them. The CDR3 contains 14 residues. The CDR3 nucleotides are TGTGCCTGGAGTGGGTCTAACTCTGGAAACACCATATATTTT. Its translation is CAWSGSNSGNTIYF.

The V gene is TRBV18, the J gene TRBJ1-2; D is unclear. The CDR3 extends over 16 amino acids. Trimming stripped 3 bases from V and 2 bases from J, with 16 bases between. The germline CDR1 and CDR2 sequences are KGHSH and LQKENI. The DNA of the CDR3 is TGTGCCAGCTCACCCTCGGACGGCCCTACGAACTATGGCTACACCTTC. Translation: CASSPSDGPTNYGYTF.

This clone has a single count. The chain is built from TRBV2 and TRBJ2-5; either TRBD1 or TRBD2 may fit D (5 bases each). Between the trimmed V and J ends, which lost 9 bases and 1 base, there was a span of 12 bases. The germline CDR1 and CDR2 sequences are SNHLY and FYNNEI. The CDR3 sequence is 13 residues long. The CDR3 spells CARSRDLQETQYF. The CDR3 nucleotides are TGTGCCAGGAGCCGGGACCTCCAAGAGACCCAGTACTTC.

The chain carries TRBV6-5 and TRBJ1-6, with 7 positions matching TRBD1. CDR1 MNHEY and CDR2 SVGAGI come from the germline V gene. V dropped 7 bases and J dropped 2; count of bases not matched to a gene: 5. The CDR3 is made up of 15 amino acids. The CDR3 loop is CASNSDRAYNSPLHF. For the CDR3, the DNA is TGTGCCAGCAACAGCGACAGGGCCTATAATTCACCCCTCCACTTT.

V and J are TRBV4-1 and TRBJ1-5; TRBD1 matches 7 bases. Germline trimming cut 3 bases from V and 4 bases from J; bases unmatched to any gene: 18. The CDR3 has 19 amino acids. Germline V gene lookup returns CDR1 MGHRA and CDR2 YSYEKL. The CDR3 DNA reads as TGCGCCAGCAGCCAGACAAGGGGGCCGATCCCCCGATCGAATCAGCCCCAGCATTTT. Its translation: CASSQTRGPIPRSNQPQHF.

This sequence joins TRBV7-2 and TRBJ2-7, with D perhaps TRBD2 (6 bases). Trimming left V 1 base short and J 11 bases short, with 12 bases between. CDR3 length: 12 amino acids. Germline V gene sequence: CDR1 SGHTA, CDR2 FQGNSA. The CDR3 region has the DNA TGTGCCAGCAGCTTAGGGGAGGTTGAGGAGTACTTC. Protein product: CASSLGEVEEYF.

The chain couples TRBV27 to TRBJ2-1, with 8 bases matching TRBD1. CDR1 is MNHEY and CDR2 is SMNVEV in the germline V gene (reference sequence). V lost 2 bases, J lost 6 bases, and 6 bases stayed unmatched. The CDR3 is made up of 15 amino acids. DNA of the CDR3: TGTGCCAGCAGTTTAAATCTCCAGGGGGCCAATGAGCAGTTCTTC. Residues: CASSLNLQGANEQFF.

This clone has more than one count but fewer than ten. The rearrangement links TRBV9 to TRBJ2-4; unclear D gene. Germline assignment: CDR1 SGDLS and CDR2 YYNGEE. CDR3 length equals 14 residues. Trimming pared 5 bases from V and 0 bases from J, leaving 9 bases between. The CDR3 here is CASSPKLAKNIQYF. CDR3 in DNA: TGTGCCAGCAGTCCTAAGCTAGCCAAAAACATTCAGTACTTC.

CDR3 amino acids: CASSRQGLGQPQHF. DNA for the CDR3: TGTGCCAGCAGTAGACAGGGACTTGGTCAGCCCCAGCATTTT. The chain is built from TRBV2 and TRBJ1-5, with TRBD1 identical over 7 bases. V gave up 5 bases and J gave up 6 bases; unmatched junction bases: 7. The CDR3 is made up of 14 amino acids. Germline V gene lookup returns CDR1 SNHLY and CDR2 FYNNEI. The full variable domain, its missing parts supplied by reference TRBV2 and TRBJ1-5, is EPEVTQTPSHQVTQMGQEVILRCVPISNHLYFYWYRQILGQKVEFLVSFYNNEISEKSEIFDDQFSVERPDGSNFTLKIRSTKLEDSAMYFCASSRQGLGQPQHFGDGTRLSIL.

This chain links TRBV7-2 with TRBJ2-5; TRBD2 matches at 7 bases. The length of the CDR3 is 17 residues. CDR1 and CDR2 from the germline V gene are SGHTA and FQGNSA. With V trimmed by 5 bases and J by 3 bases, 15 bases remained unmatched. This CDR3 is CASSPDERVLAEETQYF. In DNA, the CDR3 is TGTGCCAGCAGCCCCGACGAGAGGGTTCTAGCGGAAGAGACCCAGTACTTC. Variable domain in full (rest from reference TRBV7-2 and TRBJ2-5): GAGVSQSPSNKVTEKGKDVELRCDPISGHTALYWYRQSLGQGLEFLIYFQGNSAPDKSGLPSDRFSAERTGGSVSTLTIQRTQQEDSAVYLCASSPDERVLAEETQYFGPGTRLLVL.

The chain recombines TRBV3-1 (or the pseudogene TRBV3-2) with TRBJ1-6, with 7 bases identical to TRBD1. The germline gives CDR1 LGHDT, CDR2 YNNKEL (reference sequence). The CDR3 loop spans 20 amino acids. Trimming at V came to 1 base and at J to 0 bases, leaving 12 bases not matched to a gene. CDR3 in amino acids: CASSQAQGLSFSSYNSPLHF. Here the CDR3 DNA reads TGTGCCAGCAGCCAAGCACAGGGGTTATCGTTTAGCTCCTATAATTCACCCCTCCACTTT.

J is TRBJ1-6 and V is TRBV10-3; the D is unclear. CDR1 is ENHRY, CDR2 SYGVKD, per germline. The CDR3 sequence is 14 residues long. V was pared by 7 bases and J by 7 bases, with 14 bases between. CDR3 loop: CAINGGYLNSPLHF. The CDR3, as DNA: TGTGCCATCAATGGCGGTTATTTGAATTCACCCCTCCACTTT.

The V and J genes are TRBV9 and TRBJ2-5; TRBD2 matches 10 bases. Trimming cost V 4 bases and J 7 bases; bases outside gene matches: 13. The CDR3 contains 16 residues. The germline CDR1 and CDR2 sequences are SGDLS and YYNGEE. CDR3 sequence: CASSTVAGGPGATQYF. The CDR3 coding sequence is TGTGCCAGCAGCACCGTAGCGGGGGGCCCCGGGGCGACCCAGTACTTC.

This clone has only a few counts. CDR3 DNA: TGCGCCAGCAGCCAGGACCGGGGTCCGGCCACTGAAGCTTTCTTT. It specifies CASSQDRGPATEAFF. The chain combines TRBV4-3 with TRBJ1-1; the D is unclear. From germline, CDR1 is LGHNA and CDR2 YSLEER. With 3 bases removed from V and 4 bases from J, the gap between germline ends came to 15 bases. This CDR3 has 15 amino acids.

The rearrangement links TRBV7-6 to TRBJ2-2; D is unresolved. The V gene lost 2 bases and the J gene lost 5 bases, with 12 bases spanning the gap. Germline CDR1 reads SGHVS; CDR2 reads FNYEAQ. This CDR3 is 15 amino acids long. The CDR3 DNA reads TGTGCCAGCAGCTTACAAGTCACCAAGACCGGGGAGCTGTTTTTT. Amino acids: CASSLQVTKTGELFF. The variable domain in full, completed from reference TRBV7-6 and TRBJ2-2, reads GAGVSQSPRYKVTKRGQDVALRCDPISGHVSLYWYRQALGQGPEFLTYFNYEAQQDKSGLPNDRFSAERPEGSISTLTIQRTEQRDSAMYRCASSLQVTKTGELFFGEGSRLTVL.

The rearrangement joins TRBV3-1 (or the pseudogene TRBV3-2) to TRBJ2-3, with 8 bases aligning to TRBD2. The CDR3 totals 19 residues. CDR1 is LGHDT and CDR2 is YNNKEL in the germline V gene (reference sequence). V trimming: 4 bases; J trimming: 4 bases; junction bases outside the gene matches: 19. Here the CDR3 reads CASSPTNLGLAGAPDTQYF. The CDR3 region has the DNA TGTGCCAGCAGCCCGACAAATCTAGGACTAGCAGGGGCCCCAGATACGCAGTATTTT.

This clone was seen more than once but under ten times. The CDR3 protein is CASSLGQGRLGTEAFF. CDR3 coding DNA: TGTGCCAGCAGCCTAGGACAGGGGCGGTTGGGCACTGAAGCTTTCTTT. The chain joins TRBV7-2 to TRBJ1-1; 9 positions agree with TRBD1. The germline gives CDR1 SGHTA, CDR2 FQGNSA. The V segment lost 5 bases and the J segment 4 bases; nucleotides outside the gene matches: 11. The CDR3 has 16 amino acids.

The chain employs TRBV6-2 or TRBV6-3 and TRBJ2-1; 7 bases are a match to TRBD2. The CDR3 spans 14 residues. V lost 6 bases and J lost 5; bases outside the gene matches: 7. Germline V gives CDR1 MNHEY, CDR2 SVGEGT. The CDR3 DNA follows: TGTGCCAGCAGCCTAGGGACTACAAACAATGAGCAGTTCTTC. This sequence encodes CASSLGTTNNEQFF.

The V call is TRBV15, the J call TRBJ2-1; 9 bases match TRBD2. The CDR3 totals 16 residues. Trimming removed 1 base from V and 2 bases from J; junction bases left unmatched: 3. Germline CDR1 LNHNV, CDR2 YYDKDF (reference sequence). The CDR3 loop is CATSRGAGGAYNEQFF. CDR3 DNA sequence: TGTGCCACCAGCAGAGGAGCGGGAGGAGCCTACAATGAGCAGTTCTTC.

This chain joins TRBV9 and TRBJ1-2; D is undetermined. The germline V gene encodes CDR1 SGDLS and CDR2 YYNGEE. There are 14 residues in the CDR3. Trimming cost V 0 bases and J 4 bases, with 10 bases left between them. For the CDR3, the DNA is TGTGCCAGCAGCGTAGATGAGGGTTCCTATGGCTACACCTTC. This codes for CASSVDEGSYGYTF.

The chain recombines TRBV18 with TRBJ2-2; 10 bases match TRBD2. The ends lost 4 bases at V and 1 base at J; junction bases unmatched: 15. This CDR3 has 20 amino acids. Germline V lookup: CDR1 KGHSH, CDR2 LQKENI. The CDR3 spells CASSLARTGGLAVNTGELFF. The CDR3 DNA is TGTGCCAGCTCACTAGCCAGGACAGGTGGACTAGCGGTGAACACCGGGGAGCTGTTTTTT.

This clone was detected ten times or more. V gene TRBV11-1 combines with J gene TRBJ1-1; possible D gene TRBD1, 6 bases. The CDR3 sequence is 14 residues long. Between the trimmed V and J ends, which lost 6 bases and 2 bases, there was a span of 13 bases. Germline loops: CDR1 SGHAT, CDR2 FQDESV (reference sequence). In DNA form, the CDR3 reads TGTGCCAGCAGTGGGACATTTTCCAACACTGAAGCTTTCTTT. This encodes CASSGTFSNTEAFF.

The chain recombines TRBV18 with TRBJ1-1; D gene ambiguous. With 0 bases removed from V and 0 bases from J, the gap between germline ends came to 5 bases. Germline V gene lookup returns CDR1 KGHSH and CDR2 LQKENI. The CDR3 contains 14 residues. The chain's CDR3 is CASSPPGMNTEAFF. The CDR3 DNA reads as TGTGCCAGCTCACCACCAGGGATGAACACTGAAGCTTTCTTT.